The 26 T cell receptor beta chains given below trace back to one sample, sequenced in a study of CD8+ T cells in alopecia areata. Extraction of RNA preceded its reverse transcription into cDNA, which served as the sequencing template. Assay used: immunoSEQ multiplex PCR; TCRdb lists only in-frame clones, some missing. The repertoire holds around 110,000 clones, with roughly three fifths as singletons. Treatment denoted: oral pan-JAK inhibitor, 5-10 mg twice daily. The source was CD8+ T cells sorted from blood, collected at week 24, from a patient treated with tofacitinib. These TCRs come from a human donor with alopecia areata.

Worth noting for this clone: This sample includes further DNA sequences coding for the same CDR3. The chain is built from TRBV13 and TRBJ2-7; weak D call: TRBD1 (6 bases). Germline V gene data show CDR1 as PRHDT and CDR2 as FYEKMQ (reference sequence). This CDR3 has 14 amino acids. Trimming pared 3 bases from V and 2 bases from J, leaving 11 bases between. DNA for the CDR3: TGTGCCAGCAGCTTTACAGGGTTAGCCTACGAGCAGTACTTC. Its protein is CASSFTGLAYEQYF.

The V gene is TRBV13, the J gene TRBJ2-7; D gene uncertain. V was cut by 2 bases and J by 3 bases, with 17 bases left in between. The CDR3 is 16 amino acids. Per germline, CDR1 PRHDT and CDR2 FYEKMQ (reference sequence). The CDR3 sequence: CASSLREWQANYEQYF. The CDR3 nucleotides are TGTGCCAGCAGCTTACGTGAGTGGCAGGCCAACTACGAGCAGTACTTC. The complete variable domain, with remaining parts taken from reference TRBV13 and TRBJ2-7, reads AAGVIQSPRHLIKEKRETATLKCYPIPRHDTVYWYQQGPGQDPQFLISFYEKMQSDKGSIPDRFSAQQFSDYHSELNMSSLELGDSALYFCASSLREWQANYEQYFGPGTRLTVT.

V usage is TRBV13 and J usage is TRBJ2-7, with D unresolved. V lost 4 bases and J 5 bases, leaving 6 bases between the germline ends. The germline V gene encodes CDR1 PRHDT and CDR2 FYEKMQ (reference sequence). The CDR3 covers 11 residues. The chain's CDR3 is CASSSHDEQYF. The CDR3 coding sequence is TGTGCCAGCAGCTCCCACGACGAGCAGTACTTC. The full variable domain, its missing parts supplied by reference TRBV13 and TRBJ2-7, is AAGVIQSPRHLIKEKRETATLKCYPIPRHDTVYWYQQGPGQDPQFLISFYEKMQSDKGSIPDRFSAQQFSDYHSELNMSSLELGDSALYFCASSSHDEQYFGPGTRLTVT.

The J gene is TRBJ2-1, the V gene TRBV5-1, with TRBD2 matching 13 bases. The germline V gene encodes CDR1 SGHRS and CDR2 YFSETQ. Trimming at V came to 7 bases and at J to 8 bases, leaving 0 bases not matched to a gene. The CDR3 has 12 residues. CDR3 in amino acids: CASGTSGDEQFF. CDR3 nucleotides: TGCGCCAGCGGGACTAGCGGGGATGAGCAGTTCTTC.

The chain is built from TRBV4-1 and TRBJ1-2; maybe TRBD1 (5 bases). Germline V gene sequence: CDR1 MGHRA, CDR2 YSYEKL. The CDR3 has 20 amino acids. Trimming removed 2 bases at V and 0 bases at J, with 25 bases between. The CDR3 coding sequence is TGCGCCAGCAGCCAACCACGACCAACGGGGACCCAGCTCCCTAACTATGGCTACACCTTC. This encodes CASSQPRPTGTQLPNYGYTF.

The CDR3 DNA reads as TGTGCCAGCAGCTTGATGGGGGCAGGAGAGACCCAGTACTTC. As protein: CASSLMGAGETQYF. The chain has TRBV5-6 and TRBJ2-5; tentative D call: TRBD1 (6 bases). The CDR3 runs to 14 residues. The V end was cut by 1 base, the J end by 4 bases, with 11 bases between. Germline V gene sequence: CDR1 SGHDT, CDR2 YYEEEE. Variable domain in full (rest from reference TRBV5-6 and TRBJ2-5): DAGVTQSPTHLIKTRGQQVTLRCSPKSGHDTVSWYQQALGQGPQFIFQYYEEEERQRGNFPDRFSGHQFPNYSSELNVNALLLGDSALYLCASSLMGAGETQYFGPGTRLLVL.

The CDR3 loop is CASSARAYNQPQHF. Written as DNA, the CDR3 is TGTGCCAGTAGCGCCCGGGCCTACAATCAGCCCCAGCATTTT. This chain joins TRBV19 and TRBJ1-5, with no clear D. V dropped 6 bases and J dropped 3 bases, with 12 bases sitting between them. CDR3 length: 14 amino acids. Germline lookup yields CDR1 LNHDA and CDR2 SQIVND (reference sequence).

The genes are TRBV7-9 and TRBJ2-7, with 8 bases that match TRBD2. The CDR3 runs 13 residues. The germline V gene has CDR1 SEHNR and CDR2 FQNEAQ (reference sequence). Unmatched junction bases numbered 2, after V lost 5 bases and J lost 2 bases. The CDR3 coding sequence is TGTGCCAGCAGCAATAGCGGGGCCTACGAGCAGTACTTC. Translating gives CASSNSGAYEQYF.

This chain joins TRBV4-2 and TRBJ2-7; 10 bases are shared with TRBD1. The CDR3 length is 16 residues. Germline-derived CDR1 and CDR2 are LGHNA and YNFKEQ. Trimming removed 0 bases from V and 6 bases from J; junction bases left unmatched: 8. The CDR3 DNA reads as TGTGCCAGCAGCCAAGATCCCGGGACAGGGGACAGCGAGCAGTACTTC. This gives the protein CASSQDPGTGDSEQYF.

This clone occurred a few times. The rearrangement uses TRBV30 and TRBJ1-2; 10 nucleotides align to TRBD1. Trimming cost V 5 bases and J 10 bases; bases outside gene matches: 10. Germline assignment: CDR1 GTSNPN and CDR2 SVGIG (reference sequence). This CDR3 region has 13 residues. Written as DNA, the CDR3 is TGTGCCTGGGGACGGGGGACAGGGGTTTTCTACACCTTC. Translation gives CAWGRGTGVFYTF.

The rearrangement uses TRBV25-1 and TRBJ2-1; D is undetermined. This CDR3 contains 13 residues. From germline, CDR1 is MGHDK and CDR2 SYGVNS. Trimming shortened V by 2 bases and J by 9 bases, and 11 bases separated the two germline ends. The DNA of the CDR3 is TGTGCCAGCAGTGAAATTACCTACCCTGAGCAGTTCTTC. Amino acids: CASSEITYPEQFF.

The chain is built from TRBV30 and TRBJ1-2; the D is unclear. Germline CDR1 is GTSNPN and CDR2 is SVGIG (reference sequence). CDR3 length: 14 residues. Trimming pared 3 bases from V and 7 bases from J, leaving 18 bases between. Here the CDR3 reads CAWSERTKWGGYTF. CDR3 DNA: TGTGCCTGGAGCGAACGGACGAAATGGGGTGGCTACACCTTC.

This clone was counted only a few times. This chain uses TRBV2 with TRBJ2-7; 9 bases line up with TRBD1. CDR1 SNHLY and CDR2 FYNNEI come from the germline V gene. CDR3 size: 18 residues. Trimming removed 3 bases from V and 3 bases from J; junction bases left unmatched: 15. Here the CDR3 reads CASSDAGQGIKELYEQYF. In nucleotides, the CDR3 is TGTGCCAGCAGTGACGCAGGACAGGGGATAAAGGAACTCTACGAGCAGTACTTC.

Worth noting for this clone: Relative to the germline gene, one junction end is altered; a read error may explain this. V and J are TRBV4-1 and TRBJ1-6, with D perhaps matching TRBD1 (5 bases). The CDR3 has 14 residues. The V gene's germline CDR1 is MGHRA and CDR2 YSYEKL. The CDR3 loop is CASSDRDLNSPLHF. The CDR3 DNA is TGTGCCAGCAGCGACCGGGACCTTAATTCACCCCTCCACTTT.

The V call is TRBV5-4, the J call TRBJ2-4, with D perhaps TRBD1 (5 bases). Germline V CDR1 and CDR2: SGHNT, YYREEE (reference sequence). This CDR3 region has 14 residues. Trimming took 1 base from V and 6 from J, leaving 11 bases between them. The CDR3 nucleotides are TGTGCCAGCAGCTTGACAGGATCCCCAAACATTCAGTACTTC. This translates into CASSLTGSPNIQYF.

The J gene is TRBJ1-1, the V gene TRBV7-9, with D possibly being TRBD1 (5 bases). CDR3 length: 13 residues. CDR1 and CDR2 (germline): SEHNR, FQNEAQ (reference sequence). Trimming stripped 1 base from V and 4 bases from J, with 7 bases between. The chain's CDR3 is CASSLGGLTEAFF. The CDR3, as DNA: TGTGCCAGCAGCTTAGGGGGCCTCACTGAAGCTTTCTTT.

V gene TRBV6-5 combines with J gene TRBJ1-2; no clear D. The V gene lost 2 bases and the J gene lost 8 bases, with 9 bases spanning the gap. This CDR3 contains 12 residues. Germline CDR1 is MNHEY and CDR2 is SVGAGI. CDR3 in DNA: TGTGCCAGCAGTTACGGAGAGGGAGGCTACACCTTC. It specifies CASSYGEGGYTF.

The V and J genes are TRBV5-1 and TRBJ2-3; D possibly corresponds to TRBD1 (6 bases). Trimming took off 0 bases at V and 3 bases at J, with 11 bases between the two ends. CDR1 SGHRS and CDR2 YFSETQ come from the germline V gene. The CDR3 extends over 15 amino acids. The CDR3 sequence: CASSLAGERTDTQYF. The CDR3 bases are TGCGCCAGCAGCTTGGCAGGGGAGAGGACAGATACGCAGTATTTT.

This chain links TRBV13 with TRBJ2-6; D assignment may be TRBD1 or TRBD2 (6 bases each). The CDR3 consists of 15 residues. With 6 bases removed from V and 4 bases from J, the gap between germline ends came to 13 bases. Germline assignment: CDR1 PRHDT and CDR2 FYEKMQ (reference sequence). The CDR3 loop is CASSEGGTGANVLTF. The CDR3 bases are TGTGCCAGCAGTGAGGGGGGTACCGGGGCCAACGTCCTGACTTTC. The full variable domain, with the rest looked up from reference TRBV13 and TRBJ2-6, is AAGVIQSPRHLIKEKRETATLKCYPIPRHDTVYWYQQGPGQDPQFLISFYEKMQSDKGSIPDRFSAQQFSDYHSELNMSSLELGDSALYFCASSEGGTGANVLTFGAGSRLTVL.

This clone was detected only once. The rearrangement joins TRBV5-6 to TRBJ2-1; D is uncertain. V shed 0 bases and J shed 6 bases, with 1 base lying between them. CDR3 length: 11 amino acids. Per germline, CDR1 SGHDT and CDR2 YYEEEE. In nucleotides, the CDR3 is TGTGCCAGCAGCTTGGCCAATGAGCAGTTCTTC. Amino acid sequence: CASSLANEQFF.

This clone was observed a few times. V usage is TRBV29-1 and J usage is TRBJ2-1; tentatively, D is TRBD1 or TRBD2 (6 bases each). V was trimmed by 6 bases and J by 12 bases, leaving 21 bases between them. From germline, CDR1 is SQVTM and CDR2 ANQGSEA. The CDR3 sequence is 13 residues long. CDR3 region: CSVRGRERSGQFF. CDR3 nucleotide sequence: TGCAGCGTCCGGGGGCGCGAACGGTCGGGGCAGTTCTTC.

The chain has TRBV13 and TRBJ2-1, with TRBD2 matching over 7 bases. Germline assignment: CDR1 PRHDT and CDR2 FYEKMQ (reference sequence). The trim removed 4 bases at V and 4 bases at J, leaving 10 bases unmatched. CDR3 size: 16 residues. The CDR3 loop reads CASSSNGLVAYNEQFF. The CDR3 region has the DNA TGTGCCAGCAGCTCGAACGGACTAGTTGCTTACAATGAGCAGTTCTTC.

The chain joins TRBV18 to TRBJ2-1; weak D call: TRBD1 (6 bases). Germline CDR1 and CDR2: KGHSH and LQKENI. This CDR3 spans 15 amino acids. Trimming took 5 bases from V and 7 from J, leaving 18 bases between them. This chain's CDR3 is CASSSPETGLNEQFF. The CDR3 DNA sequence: TGTGCCAGCTCATCGCCGGAGACAGGTCTAAATGAGCAGTTCTTC.

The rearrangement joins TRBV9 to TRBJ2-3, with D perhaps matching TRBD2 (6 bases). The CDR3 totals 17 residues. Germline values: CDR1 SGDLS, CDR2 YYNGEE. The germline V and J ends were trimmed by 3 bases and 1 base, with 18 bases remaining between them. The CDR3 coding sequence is TGTGCCAGCAGCGAGAAGTTACGGGGGTCCGGCACAGATACGCAGTATTTT. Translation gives CASSEKLRGSGTDTQYF.

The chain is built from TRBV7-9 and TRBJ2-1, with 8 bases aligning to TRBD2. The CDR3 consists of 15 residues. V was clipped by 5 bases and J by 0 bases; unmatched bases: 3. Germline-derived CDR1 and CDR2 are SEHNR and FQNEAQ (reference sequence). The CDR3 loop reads CASSPGGSSYNEQFF. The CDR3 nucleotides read TGTGCCAGCAGCCCGGGGGGGAGCTCCTACAATGAGCAGTTCTTC.

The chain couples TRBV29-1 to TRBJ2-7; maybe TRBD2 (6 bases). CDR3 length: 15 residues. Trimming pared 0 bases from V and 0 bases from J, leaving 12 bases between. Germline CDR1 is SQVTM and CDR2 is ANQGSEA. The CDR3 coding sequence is TGCAGCGTTGAAGAGGAATCGCGGGACTCCTACGAGCAGTACTTC. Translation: CSVEEESRDSYEQYF.